This T cell receptor (beta chain) was captured in a study of blood T cell repertoires in COVID-19. CDR1 is LNHDA, CDR2 SQIVND, per germline (reference sequence). The CDR3 spans 14 residues. V was shortened by 5 bases and J by 6 bases, with 14 bases between the two germline ends. In the source study's methods: Nucleated cell number was recorded as an estimate derived from reference gene primer amplification. The data were produced by immunoSEQ multiplex PCR, yet TCRdb's version contains in-frame clones alone and is incomplete. The V and J calls and clone size are taken from that table; D and trimming were inferred from the DNA. The sample holds around 330,000 clones, approximately 91% seen once. Those enrolled, adults aged about 18 to 95 years, came from around 25 US areas. The study assigned cohorts using participant-reported clinical history. What the recovered Cohort 3 donors had was two negative PCRs, clearance, or symptom resolution.

The chain carries TRBV19 and TRBJ1-5; D may be TRBD1 (5 bases). Material: PBMCs or T cells enriched from blood (not recorded which). The receptor's source is a woman aged 40-49 years who had recovered from COVID-19. The CDR3 here is CASSPRLQGQPQHF. For the CDR3, the DNA is TGTGCCAGTAGTCCCCGACTCCAGGGTCAGCCCCAGCATTTT.